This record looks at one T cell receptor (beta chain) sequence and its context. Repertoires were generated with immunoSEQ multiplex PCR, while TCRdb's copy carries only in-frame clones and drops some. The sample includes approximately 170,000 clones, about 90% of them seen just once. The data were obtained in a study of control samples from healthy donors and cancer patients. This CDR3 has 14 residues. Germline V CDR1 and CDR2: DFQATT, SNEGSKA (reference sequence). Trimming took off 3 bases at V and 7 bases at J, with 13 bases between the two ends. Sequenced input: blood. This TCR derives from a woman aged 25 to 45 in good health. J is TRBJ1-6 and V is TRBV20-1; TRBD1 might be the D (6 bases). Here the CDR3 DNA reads TGCAGTGCTAGTTCAGGGGCAGAGAATTCACCCCTCCACTTT. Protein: CSASSGAENSPLHF.